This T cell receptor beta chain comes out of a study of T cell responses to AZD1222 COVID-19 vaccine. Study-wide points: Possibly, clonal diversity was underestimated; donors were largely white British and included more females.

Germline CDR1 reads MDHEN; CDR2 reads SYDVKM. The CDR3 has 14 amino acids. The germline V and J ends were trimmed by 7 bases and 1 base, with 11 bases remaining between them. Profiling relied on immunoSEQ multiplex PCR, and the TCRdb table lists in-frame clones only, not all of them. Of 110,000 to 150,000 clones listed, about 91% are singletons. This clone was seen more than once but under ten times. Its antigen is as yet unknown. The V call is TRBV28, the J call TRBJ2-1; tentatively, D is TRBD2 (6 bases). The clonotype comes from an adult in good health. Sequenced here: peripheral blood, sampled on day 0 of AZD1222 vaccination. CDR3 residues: CASNFGGSYNEQFF. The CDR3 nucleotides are TGTGCCAGCAATTTCGGGGGTTCCTACAATGAGCAGTTCTTC.